Listed below are T cell receptor beta chains from one sample, sequenced in a study of T cell responses to AZD1222 COVID-19 vaccine. TCRdb keeps only in-frame clones here, not all; method: immunoSEQ multiplex PCR. The table has 100,000 or so clones, 65% to 90% seen once. The starting material was peripheral blood, obtained on day 0 of AZD1222 vaccination. These receptors were taken from an adult in good health. CDR3s include the opening cysteine and the closing phenylalanine or tryptophan. The order of the fields is J gene, clone size, D gene, V gene, CDR3 protein, CDR3 DNA. D genes are given only for firm matches. Clone size is given for some rows only: seen once, a few or many times, or a class if the clone is expanded.

TRBJ2-7	.	.	TRBV6-5	CASSGRGSPEQYF	TGTGCCAGCAGCGGACGGGGATCCCCCGAGCAGTACTTC
TRBJ1-2	.	.	TRBV7-8	CASSLATAPRGYTF	TGTGCCAGCAGCTTAGCGACAGCCCCGAGAGGCTACACCTTC
TRBJ2-1	.	.	TRBV5-1	CASRGDSGSYNEQFF	TGCGCCAGCAGGGGAGACAGTGGCTCCTACAATGAGCAGTTCTTC
TRBJ1-4	.	.	TRBV3-1/TRBV3-2	CASSQDRGRVTTNEKLFF	TGTGCCAGCAGCCAAGATCGAGGCAGGGTCACAACTAATGAAAAACTGTTTTTT
TRBJ2-3	.	.	TRBV29-1	CSVEDPWAPTNTQYF	TGCAGCGTTGAAGATCCCTGGGCTCCGACAAATACGCAGTATTTT
TRBJ2-7	.	TRBD2	TRBV10-3	CAISVNTGLAGIYEQYF	TGTGCCATCAGTGTCAACACGGGCCTAGCGGGAATCTACGAGCAGTACTTC
TRBJ1-6	.	TRBD1	TRBV27	CASRPGQGNSPLHF	TGTGCCAGCAGGCCGGGACAGGGAAATTCACCCCTCCACTTT
TRBJ1-3	once	.	TRBV11-2	CASRPASGNTIYF	TGTGCCAGCAGGCCCGCCTCTGGAAACACCATATATTTT
TRBJ2-1	.	TRBD2	TRBV11-3	CASSLSREGRVEQFF	TGTGCCAGCAGCTTATCGAGGGAGGGCCGGGTTGAGCAGTTCTTC
TRBJ2-5	.	.	TRBV27	CASSPLGTKETQYF	TGTGCCAGCAGTCCCCTCGGAACTAAAGAGACCCAGTACTTC
TRBJ1-5	.	.	TRBV18	CASSPRGGNQPQHF	TGTGCCAGCTCACCGCGAGGGGGCAATCAGCCCCAGCATTTT
TRBJ1-3	.	.	TRBV6-5	CASSYRVGGNTIYF	TGTGCCAGCAGTTATAGAGTGGGTGGAAACACCATATATTTT
TRBJ2-2	.	TRBD1	TRBV19	CASSIGQGAGGTGELFF	TGTGCCAGTAGTATAGGACAGGGGGCGGGTGGCACCGGGGAGCTGTTTTTT
TRBJ2-7	.	.	TRBV7-8	CASSLMENRVYEQYF	TGTGCCAGCAGCTTAATGGAGAATAGAGTCTACGAGCAGTACTTC
TRBJ2-1	.	TRBD1	TRBV4-3	CASSLRTGDNEQFF	TGCGCCAGCAGCCTCCGGACAGGGGACAATGAGCAGTTCTTC
TRBJ2-1	.	.	TRBV6-5	CASRRRGEQFF	TGTGCCAGCAGACGGCGAGGGGAGCAGTTCTTC
TRBJ2-6	.	.	TRBV4-2	CASSQEMETGANVLTF	TGTGCCAGCAGCCAAGAAATGGAGACTGGGGCCAACGTCCTGACTTTC
TRBJ2-3	.	.	TRBV7-8	CASSLDRSFITQYF	TGTGCCAGCAGCTTAGACCGAAGCTTCATAACGCAGTATTTT
TRBJ2-1	.	TRBD1	TRBV6-5	CASRMDRGRNEQFF	TGTGCCAGCAGAATGGACAGGGGGCGCAATGAGCAGTTCTTC
TRBJ1-4	.	.	TRBV6-4	CASSDGGGPNEKLFF	TGTGCCAGCAGTGACGGCGGAGGACCGAATGAAAAACTGTTTTTT
TRBJ2-5	.	.	TRBV7-9	CASSAGRGETQYF	TGTGCCAGCAGCGCAGGCCGCGGGGAGACCCAGTACTTC
TRBJ1-5	.	TRBD1	TRBV10-3	CAISAGQGNNQPQHF	TGTGCCATCAGTGCGGGACAGGGCAATAATCAGCCCCAGCATTTT
TRBJ1-1	few	.	TRBV6-6	CASSPRTEAFF	TGTGCCAGCAGCCCAAGGACTGAAGCTTTCTTT
TRBJ1-1	.	TRBD1	TRBV3-1/TRBV3-2	CASSPLAGQGAFF	TGTGCCAGCAGCCCTCTAGCTGGACAGGGAGCTTTCTTT
TRBJ2-3	.	.	TRBV27	CASSLSGGTDTQYF	TGTGCCAGCAGTTTATCCGGAGGCACAGATACGCAGTATTTT
TRBJ2-7	once	TRBD1	TRBV2	CASSLYRDRDSYEQYF	TGTGCCAGCAGTTTATACCGGGACAGGGACTCCTACGAGCAGTACTTC